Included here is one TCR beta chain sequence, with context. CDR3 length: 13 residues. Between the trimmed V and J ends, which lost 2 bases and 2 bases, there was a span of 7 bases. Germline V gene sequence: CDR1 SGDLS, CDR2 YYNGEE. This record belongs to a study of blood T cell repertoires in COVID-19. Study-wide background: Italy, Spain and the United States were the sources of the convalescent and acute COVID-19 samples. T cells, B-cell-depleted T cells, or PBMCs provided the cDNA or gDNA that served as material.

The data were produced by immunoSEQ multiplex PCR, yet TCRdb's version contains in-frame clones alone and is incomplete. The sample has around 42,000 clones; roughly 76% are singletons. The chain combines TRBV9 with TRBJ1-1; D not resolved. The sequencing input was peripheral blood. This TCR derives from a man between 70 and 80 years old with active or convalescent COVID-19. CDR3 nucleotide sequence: TGTGCCAGCAGCGTCTCAGGAAACACTGAAGCTTTCTTT. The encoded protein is CASSVSGNTEAFF.